The TCR beta chain described here comes from a study of T cells in Graves' hyperthyroidism and ophthalmopathy. Study-wide context: Blood from the periphery was taken at initial diagnosis, before any treatment. Study observations and caveats: Clonotypes that were expanded in thyroid above 0.001 mostly appeared in blood too.

V was cut by 3 bases and J by 0 bases, with 18 bases left in between. Germline lookup yields CDR1 GTSNPN and CDR2 SVGIG (reference sequence). The CDR3 extends over 16 amino acids. This clonotype occurred a few times. Its antigen is currently unknown. The CDR3 regions of TCR beta were amplified from RNA transcripts. The primer set for the first-round RT-PCR of the TCR CDR3 was HTBI. Each CDR3 protein gets one entry after TCRdb re-called the multiplex PCR reads with MiXCR. Seen here are approximately 690,000 distinct CDR3 sequences, around 20% observed once, and the top ten hold roughly 30%. The sequenced sample was blood. The V gene is TRBV30, the J gene TRBJ2-7, with D possibly TRBD1 on 6 matching bases. This TCR derives from a man aged 25-40 years with Graves' ophthalmopathy. The CDR3 is CAWRGPPGESSYEQYF. DNA for the CDR3: TGTGCCTGGAGGGGCCCGCCAGGGGAGTCCTCCTACGAGCAGTACTTC. The full variable domain, in which reference TRBV30 and TRBJ2-7 provide the parts outside the CDR3, is SQTIHQWPATLVQPVGSPLSLECTVEGTSNPNLYWYRQAAGRGLQLLFYSVGIGQISSEVPQNLSASRPQDRQFILSSKKLLLSDSGFYLCAWRGPPGESSYEQYFGPGTRLTVT.